The entry that follows covers one T cell receptor (beta chain) sequence. Its recognized antigen is unknown. The record has no base qualities; no much larger clone is one base away. Including cysteine and phenylalanine, the CDR3 has 14 amino acids. The kept DNA is CDR3 alone, 42 bases in frame from the first base. CDR1 and CDR2 are read off the germline V gene as SGHTA and FQGTGA. Germline trimming amounts to 4 bases on V and 6 bases on J, with 5 as the count of junction bases outside the gene matches. These data are taken from a study of blood T cell repertoires in COVID-19 (dated by TCRdb to the early 2020s). About the investigation overall: Samples covering the acute and convalescent phases of COVID-19 were provided by collaborators in the United States, Italy and Spain. Nearly every sample came with metadata listing a de-identified subject ID, COVID-19 status, age in years and sex. The repertoires were released in a freely available public database meant as a resource for research on the immune response to SARS-CoV-2. The samples were drawn from two sources: the first 160 participants of the ongoing ImmuneRACE study, and some 1,300 subjects contributed by 6 global collaborators. HLA class I and class II types, where available, came from metadata supplied by the sample provider rather than from assay-based typing. The prospective study material was composed of cDNA or gDNA derived from T cells, B-cell-depleted T cells, or PBMCs. Subjects who had been exposed to COVID-19, were actively infected with it, or had recovered from it provided the deeply sampled blood TCRbeta repertoires that made up the dataset.

General conclusions and limits of the study: The amount of clinical and demographic metadata varied by source and participant and was provided uncurated.

TCRbeta CDR3 regions were amplified from genomic DNA by means of the immunoSEQ Assay, a bias-controlled multiplex PCR. The original pipeline was this. The number of nucleated cells in each sample was estimated by amplification of reference gene primers within the assay. To quantify the absolute abundance of each unique TCRbeta CDR3 rearrangement, sequence reads were collapsed and filtered. For each sample, productive Simpson clonality was calculated by taking the square root of Simpson's diversity index across productive rearrangements. Drawn from immuneACCESS, this table holds only the in-frame rearrangements with V and J called that TCRdb kept. Clones are partly lost; checked studies trace under half to an unresolved V gene and leave the rest unexplained. V, J and clone size derive from that table, while D and trimming were established from the DNA sequence. The sample has under 200,000 clones on record, 70% to 90% of them singletons. Around 2% of the sample is taken by the ten largest.

A second Seattle source provided samples from volunteer blood donors who had recovered from COVID-19. Each collaborating institution followed its own protocols to collect whole blood in K2EDTA tubes. Collaborator samples were shipped for TCRbeta analysis as frozen whole blood, isolated PBMCs, or DNA extracted from either sample type. The chain joins TRBV7-3 to TRBJ2-1, with 8 middle bases fitting TRBD1. This clonotype was obtained from a man in his fifties who had recovered from COVID-19. Specimen: peripheral blood. The CDR3 region: CASSSRTGSNEQFF. The nucleotides read TGTGCCAGCAGCTCAAGGACAGGGAGCAATGAGCAGTTCTTC.